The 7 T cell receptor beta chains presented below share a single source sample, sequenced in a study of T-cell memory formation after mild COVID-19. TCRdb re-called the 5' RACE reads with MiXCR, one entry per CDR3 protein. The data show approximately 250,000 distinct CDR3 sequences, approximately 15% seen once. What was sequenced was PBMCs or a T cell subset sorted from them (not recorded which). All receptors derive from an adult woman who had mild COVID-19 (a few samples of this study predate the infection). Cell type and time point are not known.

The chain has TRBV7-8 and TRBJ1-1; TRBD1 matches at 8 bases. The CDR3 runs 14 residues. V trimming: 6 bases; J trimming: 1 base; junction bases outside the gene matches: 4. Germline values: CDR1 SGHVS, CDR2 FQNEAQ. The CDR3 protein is CASRWDRSNTEAFF. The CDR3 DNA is TGTGCCAGCAGATGGGACAGGTCGAACACTGAAGCTTTCTTT.

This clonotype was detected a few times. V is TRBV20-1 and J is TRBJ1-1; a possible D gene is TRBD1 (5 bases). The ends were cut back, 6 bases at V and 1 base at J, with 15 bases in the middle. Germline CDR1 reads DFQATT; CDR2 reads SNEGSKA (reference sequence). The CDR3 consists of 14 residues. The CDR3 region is CSANRGPTNTEAFF. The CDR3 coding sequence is TGCAGTGCCAACCGGGGACCGACGAACACTGAAGCTTTCTTT.

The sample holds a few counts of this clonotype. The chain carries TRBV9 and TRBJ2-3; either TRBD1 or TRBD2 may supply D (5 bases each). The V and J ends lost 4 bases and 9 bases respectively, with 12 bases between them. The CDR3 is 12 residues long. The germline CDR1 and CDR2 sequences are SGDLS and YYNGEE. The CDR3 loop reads CASSRDRGTQYF. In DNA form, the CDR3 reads TGTGCCAGCAGCCGGGACCGAGGAACGCAGTATTTT. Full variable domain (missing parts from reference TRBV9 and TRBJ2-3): DSGVTQTPKHLITATGQRVTLRCSPRSGDLSVYWYQQSLDQGLQFLIQYYNGEERAKGNILERFSAQQFPDLHSELNLSSLELGDSALYFCASSRDRGTQYFGPGTRLTVL.

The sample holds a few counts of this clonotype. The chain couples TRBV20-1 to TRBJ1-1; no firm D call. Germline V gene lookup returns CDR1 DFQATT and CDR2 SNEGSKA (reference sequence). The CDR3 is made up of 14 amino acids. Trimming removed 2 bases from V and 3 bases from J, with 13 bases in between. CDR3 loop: CSARRAGVYTEAFF. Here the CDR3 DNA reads TGCAGTGCTAGACGTGCGGGAGTGTACACTGAAGCTTTCTTT.

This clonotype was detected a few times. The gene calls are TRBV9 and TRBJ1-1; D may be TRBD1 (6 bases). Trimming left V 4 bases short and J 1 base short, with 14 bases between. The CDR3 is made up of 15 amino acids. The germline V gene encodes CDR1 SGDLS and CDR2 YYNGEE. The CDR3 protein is CASSLRGATNTEAFF. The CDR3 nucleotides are TGTGCCAGCAGCCTCCGGGGGGCTACGAACACTGAAGCTTTCTTT.

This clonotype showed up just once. For the CDR3, the DNA is TGTGATTCTGGGGGCCGCGGGGACACCATATATTTT. It translates to CDSGGRGDTIYF. The V and J genes are TRBV27 and TRBJ1-3, with D tentatively TRBD1 (6 bases). The germline V gene has CDR1 MNHEY and CDR2 SMNVEV (reference sequence). The CDR3 is made up of 12 amino acids.

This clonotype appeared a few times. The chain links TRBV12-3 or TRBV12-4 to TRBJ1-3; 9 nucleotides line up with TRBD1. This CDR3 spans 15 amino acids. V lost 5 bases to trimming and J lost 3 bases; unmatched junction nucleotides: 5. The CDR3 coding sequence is TGTGCCAGCAGTCCGCCGACAGGGGGTGGAAACACCATATATTTT. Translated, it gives CASSPPTGGGNTIYF.